The entry below describes one T cell receptor (beta chain). TCRdb used MiXCR to reprocess the 5' RACE reads, holding one entry per CDR3 protein. The sample carries 500,000 or so distinct CDR3 sequences, approximately 14% recorded once. The data derive from a study of identical twins. The CDR3 covers 11 residues. Looked up from germline, CDR1 is SNHLY and CDR2 is FYNNEI. Between the trimmed V and J ends, which lost 7 bases and 4 bases, there was a span of 7 bases. The same sample was also studied in work on yellow fever vaccine responses in identical twins.

Specimen: CD4+ T cells sorted from blood. This rearrangement joins TRBV2 to TRBJ2-5; unclear D gene. The source is a woman under 30 in good health. CDR3 sequence reads: CASTIRETQYF. In nucleotides, the CDR3 is TGTGCCAGCACCATCCGAGAGACCCAGTACTTC.